The 13 T cell receptor beta chains reported below all come from one sample, sequenced in a study of blood T cell repertoires in COVID-19. The data were produced by immunoSEQ multiplex PCR, yet TCRdb's version contains in-frame clones alone and is incomplete. The table shows just over 300,000 clones, with approximately 86% occurring only once. Material: PBMCs or T cells enriched from blood (not recorded which). The receptors were gathered from a woman younger than 30 who had recovered from COVID-19.

The chain is built from TRBV5-1 and TRBJ2-3; 9 nucleotides line up with TRBD2. The CDR3 spans 14 residues. Germline V lookup: CDR1 SGHRS, CDR2 YFSETQ. J lost 1 base, V lost 3 bases, and 0 bases had no gene match. The CDR3 DNA follows: TGCGCCAGCAGCTCTAGCGGGGGCACAGATACGCAGTATTTT. Its translation: CASSSSGGTDTQYF.

This clone was seen more than once but under ten times. V is TRBV7-2 and J is TRBJ1-5, with D possibly matching TRBD1 (6 bases). V lost 4 bases to trimming and J lost 2 bases, with 6 bases between them. The CDR3 runs 13 residues. Germline lookup yields CDR1 SGHTA and CDR2 FQGNSA. Here the CDR3 DNA reads TGTGCCAGCAGCTACAGGGGCAATCAGCCCCAGCATTTT. Translation: CASSYRGNQPQHF.

The V and J genes are TRBV28 and TRBJ2-7; 11 nucleotides line up with TRBD1. CDR1 MDHEN and CDR2 SYDVKM come from the germline V gene. Trimming at V came to 7 bases and at J to 0 bases, leaving 17 bases not matched to a gene. The CDR3 is made up of 19 amino acids. The CDR3: CASTVLPPGQGVVSYEQYF. In DNA, the CDR3 is TGTGCCAGCACCGTACTCCCTCCGGGACAGGGGGTAGTCTCCTACGAGCAGTACTTC. The full variable domain, with the rest looked up from reference TRBV28 and TRBJ2-7, is DVKVTQSSRYLVKRTGEKVFLECVQDMDHENMFWYRQDPGLGLRLIYFSYDVKMKEKGDIPEGYSVSREKKERFSLILESASTNQTSMYLCASTVLPPGQGVVSYEQYFGPGTRLTVT.

This rearrangement joins TRBV7-3 to TRBJ2-1; the match to TRBD2 covers 7 bases. V trimming: 3 bases; J trimming: 7 bases; junction bases outside the gene matches: 6. Germline V gene lookup returns CDR1 SGHTA and CDR2 FQGTGA. The CDR3 spans 14 residues. The chain's CDR3 is CASSLGGEMNEQFF. The CDR3 DNA is TGTGCCAGCAGCTTGGGAGGGGAGATGAATGAGCAGTTCTTC.

The genes are TRBV24-1 and TRBJ2-5; the D gene is possibly TRBD1 (6 bases). Germline CDR1 and CDR2: KGHDR and SFDVKD. V was clipped by 4 bases and J by 3 bases, with 11 bases between them. CDR3 length: 14 residues. CDR3 nucleotide sequence: TGTGCCACCAGTGACTCAACAGGGAAAGAGACCCAGTACTTC. Translated, it gives CATSDSTGKETQYF.

The chain uses TRBV5-1 and TRBJ2-3, with 10 bases identical to TRBD1. The CDR3 has 16 amino acids. V lost 0 bases and J lost 4; bases outside the gene matches: 5. Looked up from germline, CDR1 is SGHRS and CDR2 is YFSETQ. DNA for the CDR3: TGCGCCAGCAGCTTGGTGGGGACAGGGGTTGCAGATACGCAGTATTTT. This translates into CASSLVGTGVADTQYF.

The V and J genes are TRBV3-1 (or the pseudogene TRBV3-2) and TRBJ1-3; 8 bases are a match to TRBD1. In germline, CDR1 is LGHDT, CDR2 YNNKEL (reference sequence). The ends lost 4 bases at V and 1 base at J; junction bases unmatched: 6. The CDR3 totals 16 residues. The CDR3, as DNA: TGTGCCAGCAGCCTACGACGGACAGGGTCTGGAAACACCATATATTTT. This codes for CASSLRRTGSGNTIYF.

For this clone: In the same sample, other DNA sequences code for this CDR3. The genes are TRBV11-2 and TRBJ2-3, with a possible D match to TRBD2 (5 bases). The ends were cut back, 3 bases at V and 1 base at J, with 11 bases in the middle. The CDR3 has 15 amino acids. The V gene's germline CDR1 is SGHAT and CDR2 FQNNGV. The CDR3 DNA is TGTGCCAGCAGCTTGGTTGGACTCCGCACAGATACGCAGTATTTT. Translated, it gives CASSLVGLRTDTQYF.

The chain uses TRBV6-2 or TRBV6-3 and TRBJ2-3, with TRBD1 matching 8 bases. The ends lost 2 bases at V and 0 bases at J; junction bases unmatched: 7. The CDR3 spans 17 residues. The germline V gene has CDR1 MNHEY and CDR2 SVGEGT. CDR3 loop: CASSYPTGEPSTDTQYF. The CDR3 nucleotides read TGTGCCAGCAGTTACCCGACAGGGGAGCCTAGCACAGATACGCAGTATTTT.

A single count supports this clone. The chain recombines TRBV6-6 with TRBJ1-2, with D possibly TRBD1 on 5 matching bases. Trimming removed 6 bases from V and 4 bases from J, with 15 bases in between. The CDR3 has 14 residues. Germline CDR1 reads MNHNY; CDR2 reads SVGAGI (reference sequence). The DNA of the CDR3 is TGTGCCAGCAGCCCGACCCAGGGCCCCTATGGCTACACCTTC. As protein: CASSPTQGPYGYTF.

The rearrangement uses TRBV5-5 and TRBJ1-1; D not certain. The germline V gene has CDR1 SGHKS and CDR2 YYEKEE (reference sequence). The CDR3 is 14 amino acids. The V end was cut by 0 bases, the J end by 4 bases, with 10 bases between. Written as DNA, the CDR3 is TGTGCCAGCAGCTTGGAGGTCGGAGGCACTGAAGCTTTCTTT. Residues: CASSLEVGGTEAFF.

This rearrangement joins TRBV28 to TRBJ2-5; possible D gene TRBD1, 6 bases. CDR1 and CDR2 (germline): MDHEN, SYDVKM. The CDR3 has 14 residues. V gave up 6 bases and J gave up 1 base, with 12 bases separating them. The CDR3 sequence is CASSLQGGQETQYF. The CDR3, as DNA: TGTGCCAGCAGCTTACAGGGTGGCCAAGAGACCCAGTACTTC. The entire variable domain, with the rest obtained from reference TRBV28 and TRBJ2-5, is as follows: DVKVTQSSRYLVKRTGEKVFLECVQDMDHENMFWYRQDPGLGLRLIYFSYDVKMKEKGDIPEGYSVSREKKERFSLILESASTNQTSMYLCASSLQGGQETQYFGPGTRLLVL.

The chain joins TRBV5-8 to TRBJ1-1; D may be TRBD1 (5 bases). The V gene's germline CDR1 is SGHTS and CDR2 YDEGEE. The ends were cut back, 1 base at V and 3 bases at J, with 7 bases in the middle. The CDR3 loop spans 13 amino acids. Here the CDR3 DNA reads TGTGCCAGCAGCTTGCAGGGATACACTGAAGCTTTCTTT. Its protein product is CASSLQGYTEAFF.